A single sample gave rise to the 12 T cell receptor beta chains below, sequenced in a study of CD8+CD57+ T cells in acquired aplastic anemia. Researchers used genomic DNA as the template to profile TCR beta VDJ and CDR3. TCRdb processed the reads anew with MiXCR; each CDR3 protein has one entry. This sample carries 150,000 to 200,000 distinct CDR3 sequences, 40% to 60% of them seen once, and the ten largest clones take 25% to 35%. Selection for sequencing was limited to patients who had shown CD8+CD57+ cell expansion by flow cytometry. The source material was sorted CD4+, CD8+, or CD8+CD57+ T cells (not recorded which) from PBMCs. All receptors derive from a human donor with aplastic anemia.

The gene calls are TRBV20-1 and TRBJ2-7; 7 bases agree with TRBD2. Germline lookup yields CDR1 DFQATT and CDR2 SNEGSKA (reference sequence). The CDR3 has 14 amino acids. The junction had 5 bases not matched to a gene; V was cut back by 3 bases and J by 0 bases. The CDR3 nucleotides are TGCAGTGCTAGGCGGGGGACCTCCTCCTACGAGCAGTACTTC. Translating it yields CSARRGTSSYEQYF.

This clonotype was counted at least ten times. The V call is TRBV19, the J call TRBJ2-1; D is uncertain. The CDR3 contains 16 residues. The V and J ends lost 2 bases and 3 bases respectively, with 14 bases between them. Germline CDR1 reads LNHDA; CDR2 reads SQIVND (reference sequence). CDR3 sequence reads: CASSIQGRSYYNEQFF. The CDR3 DNA reads as TGTGCCAGTAGTATACAAGGCAGGAGTTACTACAATGAGCAGTTCTTC.

The gene calls are TRBV2 and TRBJ1-1; unclear D gene. This CDR3 region has 15 residues. Trimming shortened V by 6 bases and J by 0 bases, and 14 bases separated the two germline ends. Germline V lookup: CDR1 SNHLY, CDR2 FYNNEI. The CDR3 here is CASRKDASMNTEAFF. CDR3 DNA sequence: TGTGCCAGCAGGAAGGACGCCTCGATGAACACTGAAGCTTTCTTT.

The table lists this clonotype with a count of one. The chain has TRBV7-9 and TRBJ1-2, with 10 bases aligning to TRBD1. Germline V gene sequence: CDR1 SEHNR, CDR2 FQNEAQ (reference sequence). This CDR3 spans 15 amino acids. The J segment lost 4 bases and the V segment lost 4 bases, leaving 6 bases of the junction unmatched. CDR3 loop: CASSSGTGAPYGYTF. The DNA of the CDR3 is TGTGCCAGCAGCTCCGGGACAGGGGCCCCCTATGGCTACACCTTC.

This clonotype was detected many times. The rearrangement joins TRBV6-1 to TRBJ2-7, with unresolved D. The CDR3 covers 11 residues. Trimming stripped 10 bases from V and 3 bases from J, with 10 bases between. Germline V lookup: CDR1 MNHNS, CDR2 SASEGT. The CDR3 loop is CATPDGYEQYF. The CDR3 coding sequence is TGTGCCACCCCAGACGGCTACGAGCAGTACTTC.

This chain connects TRBV20-1 to TRBJ1-4; D is unresolved. Trimming took off 0 bases at V and 8 bases at J, with 10 bases between the two ends. This CDR3 region has 13 residues. The germline CDR1 and CDR2 sequences are DFQATT and SNEGSKA (reference sequence). The CDR3 loop reads CSARDQAEEKLFF. In nucleotides, the CDR3 is TGCAGTGCTAGAGACCAAGCGGAGGAAAAACTGTTTTTT.

Concerning this clonotype: One end of the junction varies from germline; a read error may be responsible. V usage is TRBV10-3 and J usage is TRBJ1-1; 8 positions agree with TRBD1. The CDR3 covers 14 residues. CDR1 is ENHRY, CDR2 SYGVKD, per germline. CDR3 bases: TGTGTCATCAGTGCCGGACAGGGGAACACTGAAGCTTTCTTT. Its protein product is CVISAGQGNTEAFF.

This clonotype was recorded many times. This sequence joins TRBV20-1 and TRBJ2-7; D perhaps matches TRBD2 (5 bases). The CDR3 consists of 13 residues. V was pared by 3 bases and J by 2 bases, with 11 bases between. From germline, CDR1 is DFQATT and CDR2 SNEGSKA (reference sequence). The CDR3 region is CSARDFNTYEQYF. CDR3 in DNA: TGCAGTGCTAGGGACTTTAACACCTACGAGCAGTACTTC.

Notes on this clonotype: A much more abundant neighbour one base away suggests this may be a read error. The V and J genes are TRBV12-3 or TRBV12-4 and TRBJ2-1; 7 bases fit TRBD2. V lost 3 bases and J lost 8; bases outside the gene matches: 10. CDR3 length: 15 amino acids. CDR3 loop: CASSLPGGRLDEQFF. The DNA for the CDR3 is TGTGCCAGCAGTTTGCCTGGCGGGAGACTCGATGAGCAGTTCTTC.

The table lists this clonotype with many counts. This chain uses TRBV20-1 with TRBJ2-1, with no clear D. CDR1 and CDR2 from the germline V gene are DFQATT and SNEGSKA (reference sequence). CDR3 length equals 10 residues. Trimming cost V 3 bases and J 8 bases, with 5 bases left between them. CDR3 sequence reads: CSARGDEQFF. The CDR3 nucleotides read TGCAGTGCTAGGGGCGATGAGCAGTTCTTC.

This clonotype was observed many times. The CDR3 nucleotides are TGTGCCAGTAGTATTAGCGGCGGGAGTGGTAATGAGCAGTTCTTC. Translation: CASSISGGSGNEQFF. The chain employs TRBV19 and TRBJ2-1, with 7 bases matching TRBD2. CDR1 is LNHDA, CDR2 SQIVND, per germline (reference sequence). J was trimmed by 7 bases and V by 3 bases; bases with no gene match: 9. There are 15 residues in the CDR3.

In its sample, this clonotype was seen once. The chain combines TRBV29-1 with TRBJ2-3, with D possibly called TRBD1 or TRBD2 (6 bases each). V was cut by 8 bases and J by 2 bases, with 17 bases left in between. This CDR3 comprises 14 residues. Germline V lookup: CDR1 SQVTM, CDR2 ANQGSEA. CDR3 in amino acids: CSSYGGPPTDTQYF. The CDR3 DNA sequence: TGCAGCAGTTACGGGGGCCCTCCCACAGATACGCAGTATTTT.